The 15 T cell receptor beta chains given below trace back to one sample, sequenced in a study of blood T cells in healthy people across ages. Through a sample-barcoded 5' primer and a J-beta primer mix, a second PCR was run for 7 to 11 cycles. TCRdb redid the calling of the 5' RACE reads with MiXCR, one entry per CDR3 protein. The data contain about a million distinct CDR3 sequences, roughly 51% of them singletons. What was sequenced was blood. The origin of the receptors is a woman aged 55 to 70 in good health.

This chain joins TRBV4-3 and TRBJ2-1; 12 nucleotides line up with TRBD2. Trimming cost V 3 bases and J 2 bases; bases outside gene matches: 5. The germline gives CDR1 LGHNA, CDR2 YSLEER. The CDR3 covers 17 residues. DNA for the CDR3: TGCGCCAGCAGCCACTCACTAGCGGGAGGTGCCTACAATGAGCAGTTCTTC. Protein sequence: CASSHSLAGGAYNEQFF.

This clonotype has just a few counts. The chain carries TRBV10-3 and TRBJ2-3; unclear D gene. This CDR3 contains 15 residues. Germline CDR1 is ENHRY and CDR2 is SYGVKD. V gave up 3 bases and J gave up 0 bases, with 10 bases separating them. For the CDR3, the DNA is TGTGCCATCAGTGACCCCCTCCTAAGCACAGATACGCAGTATTTT. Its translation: CAISDPLLSTDTQYF.

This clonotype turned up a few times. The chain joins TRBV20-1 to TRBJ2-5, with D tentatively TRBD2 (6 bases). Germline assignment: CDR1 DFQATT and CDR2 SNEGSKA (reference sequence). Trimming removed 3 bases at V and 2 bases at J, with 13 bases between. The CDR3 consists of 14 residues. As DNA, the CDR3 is TGCAGTGCTAGTGGCGAGCGGGCTCAAGAGACCCAGTACTTC. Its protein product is CSASGERAQETQYF.

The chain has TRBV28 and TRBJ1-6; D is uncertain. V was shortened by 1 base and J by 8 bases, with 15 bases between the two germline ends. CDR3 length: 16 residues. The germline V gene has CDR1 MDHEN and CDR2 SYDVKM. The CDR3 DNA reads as TGTGCCAGCAGTTTATCCGGCAGCCTCCGTTATTCACCCCTCCACTTT. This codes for CASSLSGSLRYSPLHF.

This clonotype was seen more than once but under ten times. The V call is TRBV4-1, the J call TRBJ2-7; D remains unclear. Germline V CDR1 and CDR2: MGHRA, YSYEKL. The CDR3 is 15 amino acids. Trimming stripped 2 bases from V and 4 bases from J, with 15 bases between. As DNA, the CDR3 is TGCGCCAGCAGCCAAACGAATTTAAACCCTTACGAGCAGTACTTC. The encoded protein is CASSQTNLNPYEQYF.

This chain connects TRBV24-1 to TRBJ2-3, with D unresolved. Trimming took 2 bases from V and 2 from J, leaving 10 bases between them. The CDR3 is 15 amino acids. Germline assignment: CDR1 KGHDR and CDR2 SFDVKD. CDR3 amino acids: CATSDYKRNTDTQYF. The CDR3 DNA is TGTGCCACCAGTGATTATAAGAGAAACACAGATACGCAGTATTTT.

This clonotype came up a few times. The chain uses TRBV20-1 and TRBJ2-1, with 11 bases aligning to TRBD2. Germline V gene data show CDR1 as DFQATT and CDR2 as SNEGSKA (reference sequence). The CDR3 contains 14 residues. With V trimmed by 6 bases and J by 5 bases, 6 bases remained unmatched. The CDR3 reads CSAVTSGSNNEQFF. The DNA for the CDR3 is TGCAGTGCCGTCACTAGCGGGAGTAACAATGAGCAGTTCTTC.

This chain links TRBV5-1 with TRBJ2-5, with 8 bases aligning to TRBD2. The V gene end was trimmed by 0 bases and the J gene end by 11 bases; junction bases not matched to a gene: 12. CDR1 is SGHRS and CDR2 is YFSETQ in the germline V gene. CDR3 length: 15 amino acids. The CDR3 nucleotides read TGCGCCAGCAGCTTGGACCTAGCGGGTAACAATGAGCAGTACTTC. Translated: CASSLDLAGNNEQYF.

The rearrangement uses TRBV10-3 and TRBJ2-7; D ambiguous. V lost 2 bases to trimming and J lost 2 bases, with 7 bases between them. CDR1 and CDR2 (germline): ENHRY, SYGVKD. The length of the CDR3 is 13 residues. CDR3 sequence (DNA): TGTGCCATCAGTGAGGGTGCGACCTACGAGCAGTACTTC. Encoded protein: CAISEGATYEQYF.

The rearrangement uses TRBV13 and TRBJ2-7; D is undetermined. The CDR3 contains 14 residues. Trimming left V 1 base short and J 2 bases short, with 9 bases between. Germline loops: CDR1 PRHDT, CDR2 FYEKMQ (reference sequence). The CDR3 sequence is CASSLAVSPYEQYF. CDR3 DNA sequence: TGTGCCAGCAGCTTAGCGGTCAGCCCCTACGAGCAGTACTTC.

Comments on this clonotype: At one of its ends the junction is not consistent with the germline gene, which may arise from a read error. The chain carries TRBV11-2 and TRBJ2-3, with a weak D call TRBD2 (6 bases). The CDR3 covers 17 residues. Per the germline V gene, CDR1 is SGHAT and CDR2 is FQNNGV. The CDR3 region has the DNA TGTGCCAACAGCTTAGATATCCCCGCGGGCGGGGCAGATACGCAGTATTTT. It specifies CANSLDIPAGGADTQYF. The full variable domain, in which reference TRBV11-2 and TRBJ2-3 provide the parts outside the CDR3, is EAGVAQSPRYKIIEKRQSVAFWCNPISGHATLYWYQQILGQGPKLLIQFQNNGVVDDSQLPKDRFSAERLKGVDSTLKIQPAKLEDSAVYLCANSLDIPAGGADTQYFGPGTRLTVL.

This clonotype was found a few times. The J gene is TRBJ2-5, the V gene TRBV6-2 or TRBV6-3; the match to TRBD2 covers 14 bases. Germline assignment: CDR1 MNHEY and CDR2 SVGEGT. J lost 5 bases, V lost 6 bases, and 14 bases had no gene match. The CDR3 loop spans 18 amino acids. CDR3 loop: CASSPQTGLAGVRETQYF. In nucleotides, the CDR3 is TGTGCCAGCAGCCCACAAACGGGACTAGCGGGAGTTCGGGAGACCCAGTACTTC.

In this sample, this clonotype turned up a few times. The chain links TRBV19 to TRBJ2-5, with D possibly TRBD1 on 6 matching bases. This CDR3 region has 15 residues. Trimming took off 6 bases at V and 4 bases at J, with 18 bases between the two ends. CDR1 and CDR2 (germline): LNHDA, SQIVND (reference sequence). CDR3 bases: TGTGCCAGTAGCCCTAACACAGGGATCGGAGAGACCCAGTACTTC. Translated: CASSPNTGIGETQYF.

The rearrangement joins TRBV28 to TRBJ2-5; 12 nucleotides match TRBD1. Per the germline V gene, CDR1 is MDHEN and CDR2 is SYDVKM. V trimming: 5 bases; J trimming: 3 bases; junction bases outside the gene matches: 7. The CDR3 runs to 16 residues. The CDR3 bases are TGTGCCAGCAGTCTAGGGACAGGGGGCGCGGAAGAGACCCAGTACTTC. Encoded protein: CASSLGTGGAEETQYF.

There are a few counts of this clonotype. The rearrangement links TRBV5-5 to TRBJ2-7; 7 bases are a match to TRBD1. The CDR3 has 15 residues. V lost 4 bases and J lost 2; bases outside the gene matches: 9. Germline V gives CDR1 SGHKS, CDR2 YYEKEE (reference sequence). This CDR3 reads CASSIQTGNTYEQYF. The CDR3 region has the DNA TGTGCCAGCAGCATCCAGACAGGGAATACCTACGAGCAGTACTTC.